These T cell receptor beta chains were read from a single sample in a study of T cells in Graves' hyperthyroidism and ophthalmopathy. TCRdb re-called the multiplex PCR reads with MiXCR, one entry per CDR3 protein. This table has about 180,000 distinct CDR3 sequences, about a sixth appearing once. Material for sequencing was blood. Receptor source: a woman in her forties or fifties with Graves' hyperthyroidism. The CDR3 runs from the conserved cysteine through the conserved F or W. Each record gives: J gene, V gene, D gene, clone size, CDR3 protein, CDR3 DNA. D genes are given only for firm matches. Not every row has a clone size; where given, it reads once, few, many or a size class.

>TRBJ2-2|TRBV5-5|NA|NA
CASKKRWNTGELFF
TGTGCCAGCAAGAAAAGATGGAACACCGGGGAGCTGTTTTTT
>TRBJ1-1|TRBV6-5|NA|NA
CASSYSRRGSNTEAFF
TGTGCCAGCAGTTACTCCCGTAGGGGGAGTAACACTGAAGCTTTCTTT
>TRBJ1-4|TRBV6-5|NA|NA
CASSYSAGAVGEKLFF
TGTGCCAGCAGTTACTCAGCGGGGGCTGTGGGTGAAAAACTGTTTTTT
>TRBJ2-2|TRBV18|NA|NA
CASSPGGRRLNTGELFF
TGTGCCAGCTCTCCCGGCGGACGGCGCCTGAACACCGGGGAGCTGTTTTTT
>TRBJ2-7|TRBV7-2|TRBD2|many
CASSTRGGSPYEQYF
TGTGCCAGCAGCACACGGGGGGGCTCCCCCTACGAGCAGTACTTC
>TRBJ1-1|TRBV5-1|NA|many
CASSSLMGNTEAFF
TGCGCCAGCAGCTCCTTAATGGGGAACACTGAAGCTTTCTTT
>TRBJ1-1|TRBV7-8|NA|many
CASSDSFTEAFF
TGTGCCAGCAGCGACAGTTTCACTGAAGCTTTCTTT
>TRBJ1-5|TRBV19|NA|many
CASSWTIGNQPQHF
TGTGCCAGTAGCTGGACGATTGGGAATCAGCCCCAGCATTTT
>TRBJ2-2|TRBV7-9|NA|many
CASSPGTNTGELFF
TGTGCCAGCAGCCCGGGGACGAACACCGGGGAGCTGTTTTTT
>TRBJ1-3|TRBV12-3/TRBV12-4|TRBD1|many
CASSRDRENTIYF
TGTGCCAGCAGTCGGGACAGGGAGAACACCATATATTTT
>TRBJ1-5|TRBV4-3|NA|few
CASSQGRAVNQPQHF
TGCGCCAGCAGCCAAGGCAGGGCGGTCAATCAGCCCCAGCATTTT
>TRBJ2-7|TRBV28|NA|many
CASSQYEQYF
TGTGCCAGCAGTCAATACGAGCAGTACTTC
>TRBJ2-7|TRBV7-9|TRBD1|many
CASRLGQGGEQYF
TGTGCCAGCAGACTTGGACAGGGGGGAGAGCAGTACTTC
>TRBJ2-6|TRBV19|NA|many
CASGIYGSGANVLTF
TGTGCCAGCGGCATCTATGGCTCTGGGGCCAACGTCCTGACTTTC
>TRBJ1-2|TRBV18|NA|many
CASSPGAGLYYGYTF
TGTGCCAGCTCACCGGGCGCAGGACTCTACTATGGCTACACCTTC
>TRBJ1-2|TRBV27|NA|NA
CASKEAPTNGYTF
TGTGCCAGCAAAGAAGCACCAACTAATGGCTACACCTTC
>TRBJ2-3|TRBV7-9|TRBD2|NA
CASSLAPSGGTDTQYF
TGTGCCAGCAGCTTAGCCCCTAGCGGGGGCACAGATACGCAGTATTTT
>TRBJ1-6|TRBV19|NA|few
CASSISGVSSPLHF
TGTGCCAGTAGTATCTCTGGGGTTAGCTCACCCCTCCACTTT
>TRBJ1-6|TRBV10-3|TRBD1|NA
CAIRTGGSSYNSPLHF
TGTGCCATCAGAACAGGGGGAAGCTCCTATAATTCACCCCTCCACTTT
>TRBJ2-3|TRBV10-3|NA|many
CAISRTGTDTQYF
TGTGCCATCAGTAGGACGGGCACAGATACGCAGTATTTT
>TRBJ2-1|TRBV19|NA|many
CASSIDGASSYNEQFF
TGTGCCAGTAGTATAGACGGGGCAAGCTCCTACAATGAGCAGTTCTTC
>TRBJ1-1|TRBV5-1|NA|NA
CASSWTDRGTEAFF
TGCGCCAGCAGTTGGACGGACAGAGGGACTGAAGCTTTCTTT
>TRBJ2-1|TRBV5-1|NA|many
CASSLVVSNEQFF
TGCGCCAGCAGCTTAGTGGTCTCCAATGAGCAGTTCTTC
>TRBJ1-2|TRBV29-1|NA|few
CSVAWDYGYTF
TGCAGCGTTGCTTGGGACTATGGCTACACCTTC
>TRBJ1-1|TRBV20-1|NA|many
CSARGPLTGNTEAFF
TGCAGTGCTAGAGGCCCCCTGACGGGGAACACTGAAGCTTTCTTT
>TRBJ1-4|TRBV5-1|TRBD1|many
CASSAGDRGEKLFF
TGCGCCAGCAGCGCTGGGGACAGGGGGGAAAAACTGTTTTTT
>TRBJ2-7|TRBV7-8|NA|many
CASSSLASTYEQYF
TGTGCCAGCAGCTCATTAGCCTCTACTTACGAGCAGTACTTC
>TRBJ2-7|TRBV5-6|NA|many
CATRRWGVRYEQYF
TGTGCCACCAGGAGGTGGGGGGTTAGGTACGAGCAGTACTTC
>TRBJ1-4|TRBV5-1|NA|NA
CASNLGAVATNEKLFF
TGCGCCAGCAACTTGGGGGCAGTTGCAACTAATGAAAAACTGTTTTTT
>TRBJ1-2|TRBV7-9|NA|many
CASSLAMGGQSGYTF
TGTGCCAGCAGCTTAGCTATGGGGGGCCAGTCTGGCTACACCTTC
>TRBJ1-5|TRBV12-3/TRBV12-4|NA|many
CASSLGGYNQPQHF
TGTGCCAGCAGTTTAGGGGGCTACAATCAGCCCCAGCATTTT
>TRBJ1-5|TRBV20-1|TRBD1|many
CSARPSDRVSNQPQHF
TGCAGTGCTAGACCCTCGGACAGGGTTAGCAATCAGCCCCAGCATTTT
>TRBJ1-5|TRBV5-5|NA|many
CASSDRDLGGNQPQHF
TGTGCCAGCAGCGACCGGGACCTGGGGGGAAATCAGCCCCAGCATTTT
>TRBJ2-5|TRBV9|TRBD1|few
CASRRTGEETQYF
TGTGCCAGCAGACGAACAGGGGAAGAGACCCAGTACTTC
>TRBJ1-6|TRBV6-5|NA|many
CASSYTSISPLHF
TGTGCCAGCAGTTACACCTCGATTTCACCCCTCCACTTT
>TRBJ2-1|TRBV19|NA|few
CASSILANSYNEQFF
TGTGCCAGTAGTATCCTAGCGAACTCCTACAATGAGCAGTTCTTC
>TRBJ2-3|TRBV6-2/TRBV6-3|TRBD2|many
CASSYDQRGLPRTDTQYF
TGTGCCAGCAGTTACGATCAGCGGGGGCTCCCCCGCACAGATACGCAGTATTTT
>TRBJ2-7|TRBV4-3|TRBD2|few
CASSPTASGAYEQYF
TGCGCCAGCAGCCCCACGGCTAGCGGGGCCTACGAGCAGTACTTC
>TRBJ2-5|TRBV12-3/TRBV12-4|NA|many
CASRAYGETQYF
TGTGCCAGCAGAGCCTATGGAGAGACCCAGTACTTC
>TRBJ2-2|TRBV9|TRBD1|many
CASSVTDRATGELFF
TGTGCCAGCAGCGTAACGGACAGGGCCACCGGGGAGCTGTTTTTT
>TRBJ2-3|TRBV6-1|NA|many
CASPGPGQSTDTQYF
TGTGCCAGCCCAGGTCCGGGACAATCCACAGATACGCAGTATTTT
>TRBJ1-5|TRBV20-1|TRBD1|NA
CSAWTQGARQPQHF
TGCAGTGCTTGGACTCAGGGGGCACGTCAGCCCCAGCATTTT
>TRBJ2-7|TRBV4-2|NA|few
CASSQGGASYEQYF
TGTGCCAGCAGCCAGGGCGGGGCCTCCTACGAGCAGTACTTC
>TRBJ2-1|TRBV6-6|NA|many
CASSYPSAEQFF
TGTGCCAGCAGTTACCCCAGCGCTGAGCAGTTCTTC
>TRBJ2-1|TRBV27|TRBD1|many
CASSFTGVHSNEQFF
TGTGCCAGCAGTTTTACAGGGGTTCACAGCAATGAGCAGTTCTTC
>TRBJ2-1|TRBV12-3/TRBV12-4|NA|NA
CASRNGEYNEQFF
TGTGCCAGCAGAAATGGGGAGTACAATGAGCAGTTCTTC
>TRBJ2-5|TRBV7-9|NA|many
CASTPSGQETQYF
TGTGCCAGCACCCCATCGGGCCAAGAGACCCAGTACTTC
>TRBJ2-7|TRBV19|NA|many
CASSAQGTSSYEQYF
TGTGCCAGTAGTGCCCAGGGTACTAGCTCCTACGAGCAGTACTTC
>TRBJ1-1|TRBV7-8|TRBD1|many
CASSLGTGGAFF
TGTGCCAGCAGCTTAGGGACAGGGGGAGCTTTCTTT
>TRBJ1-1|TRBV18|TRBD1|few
CASSTGTGKSFMNTEAFF
TGTGCCAGCTCTACCGGGACAGGGAAATCTTTCATGAACACTGAAGCTTTCTTT
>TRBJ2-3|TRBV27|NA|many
CASRAESTDTQYF
TGTGCCAGCAGAGCCGAGAGCACAGATACGCAGTATTTT